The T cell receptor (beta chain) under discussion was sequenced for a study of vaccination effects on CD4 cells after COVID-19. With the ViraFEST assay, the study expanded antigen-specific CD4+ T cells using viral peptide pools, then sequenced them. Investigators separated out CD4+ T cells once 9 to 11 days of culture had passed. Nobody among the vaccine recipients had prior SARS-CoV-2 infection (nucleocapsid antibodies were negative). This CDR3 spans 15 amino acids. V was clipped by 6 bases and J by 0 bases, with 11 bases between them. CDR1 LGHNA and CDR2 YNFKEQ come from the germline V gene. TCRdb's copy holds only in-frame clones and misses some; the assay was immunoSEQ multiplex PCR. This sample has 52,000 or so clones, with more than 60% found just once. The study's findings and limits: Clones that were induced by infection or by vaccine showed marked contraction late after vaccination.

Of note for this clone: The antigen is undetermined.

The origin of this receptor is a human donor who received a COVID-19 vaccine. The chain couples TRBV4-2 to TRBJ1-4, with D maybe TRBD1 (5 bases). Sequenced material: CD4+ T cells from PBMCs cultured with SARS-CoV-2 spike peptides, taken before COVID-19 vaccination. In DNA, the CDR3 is TGTGCCAGCAGGCTAGGGGAGGCAACTAATGAAAAACTGTTTTTT. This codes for CASRLGEATNEKLFF.